Below are 13 T cell receptor beta chains sequenced from a single sample in a study of identical twins. TCRdb passed the 5' RACE reads through MiXCR, listing each CDR3 protein once. The sample holds some 1,700,000 distinct CDR3 sequences, less than 40% seen once. What was sequenced was cord blood. All receptors come from a newborn girl in good health.

This clonotype has more than one count but fewer than ten. This chain joins TRBV20-1 and TRBJ1-6; a weak D match, TRBD1 (5 bases). The CDR3 is 17 amino acids. The germline V gene has CDR1 DFQATT and CDR2 SNEGSKA (reference sequence). Deletions cut 3 bases from V and 0 bases from J, with 15 bases between. The CDR3 loop reads CSASWGTARSYNSPLHF. As DNA, the CDR3 is TGCAGTGCTAGCTGGGGGACTGCCCGCTCCTATAATTCACCCCTCCACTTT.

This rearrangement joins TRBV28 to TRBJ1-4; weak D call: TRBD1 (6 bases). Trimming removed 4 bases from V and 8 bases from J, with 20 bases in between. Germline values: CDR1 MDHEN, CDR2 SYDVKM. The CDR3 is made up of 16 amino acids. The CDR3 loop reads CASSSWGAPLYEKLFF. The CDR3 DNA sequence: TGTGCCAGCAGTTCATGGGGGGCCCCCCTTTACGAAAAACTGTTTTTT.

V gene TRBV7-9 combines with J gene TRBJ1-5; 7 bases are a match to TRBD1. Germline V CDR1 and CDR2: SEHNR, FQNEAQ (reference sequence). CDR3 length: 14 residues. V shed 0 bases, J shed 5 bases, and the junction held 1 base outside the gene matches. The CDR3 DNA sequence: TGTGCCAGCAGCTTAGCGGGACAGTATCAGCCCCAGCATTTT. Translation gives CASSLAGQYQPQHF.

This clonotype was seen a handful of times. V and J are TRBV20-1 and TRBJ2-3; TRBD2 aligns across 9 bases. Looked up from germline, CDR1 is DFQATT and CDR2 is SNEGSKA (reference sequence). There are 17 residues in the CDR3. J was trimmed by 0 bases and V by 0 bases; bases with no gene match: 7. CDR3 in amino acids: CSARDPRRGGSTDTQYF. For the CDR3, the DNA is TGCAGTGCTAGAGATCCACGGCGGGGGGGAAGCACAGATACGCAGTATTTT.

V gene TRBV20-1 combines with J gene TRBJ2-7; 11 nucleotides match TRBD1. CDR1 and CDR2 (germline): DFQATT, SNEGSKA (reference sequence). J gave up 4 bases and V 6 bases, and 8 bases lay outside the gene matches. The CDR3 consists of 14 residues. CDR3 in DNA: TGCAGTGCCCCCTGGGGGACAGGGGGGTACGAGCAGTACTTC. Amino acid sequence: CSAPWGTGGYEQYF.

This clonotype showed up just a few times. V usage is TRBV10-2 and J usage is TRBJ2-3, with D unclear. Germline CDR1 and CDR2: WSHSY and SAAADI. The CDR3 loop spans 14 amino acids. Trimming left V 4 bases short and J 1 base short, with 9 bases between. The CDR3 sequence: CASSGPRGTDTQYF. The DNA of the CDR3 is TGCGCCAGCAGTGGACCAAGGGGCACAGATACGCAGTATTTT.

This clonotype occurred a few times. The chain links TRBV10-3 to TRBJ1-2, with a tentative D call TRBD1 (6 bases). V shed 4 bases and J shed 4 bases, with 13 bases lying between them. This CDR3 is 14 amino acids long. CDR1 is ENHRY and CDR2 is SYGVKD in the germline V gene. CDR3 in DNA: TGTGCCATCAGTGGGAAGGGGGGCCCCTATGGCTACACCTTC. Translation gives CAISGKGGPYGYTF.

The V and J genes are TRBV10-3 and TRBJ1-2; D gene uncertain. Trimming stripped 2 bases from V and 5 bases from J, with 15 bases between. The CDR3 totals 15 residues. Germline V CDR1 and CDR2: ENHRY, SYGVKD. CDR3 sequence: CAISESWASGYGYTF. Here the CDR3 DNA reads TGTGCCATCAGTGAGAGCTGGGCGAGTGGGTATGGCTACACCTTC.

The chain uses TRBV6-5 and TRBJ1-4; D call uncertain. The CDR3 has 16 residues. The germline V gene has CDR1 MNHEY and CDR2 SVGAGI. Deletions cut 5 bases from V and 1 base from J, with 14 bases between. The CDR3 DNA is TGTGCCAGCAGTCCCCGGATTCGAGGAACTAATGAAAAACTGTTTTTT. Its protein product is CASSPRIRGTNEKLFF.

This clonotype was seen only a few times. The V gene is TRBV20-1, the J gene TRBJ2-7; D is uncertain. Trimming took 0 bases from V and 3 from J, leaving 15 bases between them. The CDR3 length is 15 residues. Germline V gene sequence: CDR1 DFQATT, CDR2 SNEGSKA (reference sequence). Written as DNA, the CDR3 is TGCAGTGCTAGAGATCCGGTGGAGTCCTTCTACGAGCAGTACTTC. Its translation is CSARDPVESFYEQYF.

This clonotype was seen only a few times. The chain is built from TRBV20-1 and TRBJ2-3; D is perhaps TRBD2 (5 bases). The CDR3 spans 16 residues. Germline V gene lookup returns CDR1 DFQATT and CDR2 SNEGSKA (reference sequence). V was cut by 5 bases and J by 2 bases, with 20 bases left in between. The CDR3 sequence is CSAPGVDGLYTDTQYF. The CDR3 nucleotides read TGCAGTGCTCCCGGGGTTGACGGGCTATACACAGATACGCAGTATTTT.

This clonotype has at least ten counts. The V and J genes are TRBV5-1 and TRBJ2-4; D gene ambiguous. The germline V and J ends were trimmed by 0 bases and 0 bases, with 10 bases remaining between them. Germline loops: CDR1 SGHRS, CDR2 YFSETQ. This CDR3 comprises 16 residues. The CDR3: CASSLEESLAKNIQYF. In DNA, the CDR3 is TGCGCCAGCAGCTTGGAGGAATCACTAGCCAAAAACATTCAGTACTTC.

This chain uses TRBV20-1 with TRBJ2-5; TRBD2 matches 11 bases. V shed 0 bases and J 5 bases; nucleotides not matched to a gene: 11. The CDR3 runs to 17 residues. Germline loops: CDR1 DFQATT, CDR2 SNEGSKA (reference sequence). CDR3 DNA: TGCAGTGCTAGAGAGGAGCCCCTAGCGGGGGGATTTGAGACCCAGTACTTC. This translates into CSAREEPLAGGFETQYF.